The 27 T cell receptor beta chains presented below share a single source sample, sequenced in a study of post-analysis software for immune sequencing data. Points from the study as a whole: Five TRBV segments occurring more often in patients than controls included TRBV5-6, TRBV5-1 and TRBV20-1.

For these receptors, no antigen is known. Prepared libraries of TCR beta cDNA carried unique molecular identifiers. MiXCR was run by TCRdb on the PCR reads, yielding one entry per CDR3 protein. Among 650,000 to 900,000 distinct CDR3 sequences listed, around 42% were seen once. Sequenced: blood. All receptors come from a girl aged 5 to 17 with multiple sclerosis.

The CDR3 region is CASSLLQGMNTEAFF. The CDR3 DNA is TGTGCCAGCAGCCTATTACAGGGCATGAACACTGAAGCTTTCTTT. The V and J genes are TRBV7-8 and TRBJ1-1; the D gene is possibly TRBD1 (6 bases). Germline V lookup: CDR1 SGHVS, CDR2 FQNEAQ. This CDR3 has 15 residues. The V end lost 5 bases, the J end lost 0 bases, and 13 bases lay between the germline ends.

This clonotype has more than one count but fewer than ten. The chain recombines TRBV6-5 with TRBJ2-5; D possibly corresponds to TRBD1 (6 bases). The DNA matches TRBJ2-7 better at its end, which makes the J call doubtful. The CDR3 sequence is 13 residues long. The germline V gene has CDR1 MNHEY and CDR2 SVGAGI. CDR3 coding DNA: TGTGCCAGCAGTTACTCGCAGGGGCTCGAGCAGTACTTC. The encoded protein is CASSYSQGLEQYF.

The chain links TRBV20-1 to TRBJ2-5; TRBD2 matches 7 bases. CDR3 size: 15 residues. J gave up 3 bases and V 3 bases, and 10 bases lay outside the gene matches. Germline loops: CDR1 DFQATT, CDR2 SNEGSKA (reference sequence). CDR3: CSASSGDYLEETQYF. Written as DNA, the CDR3 is TGCAGTGCTAGTTCGGGGGACTACCTAGAAGAGACCCAGTACTTC.

The genes are TRBV5-5 and TRBJ2-1, with 9 bases that match TRBD2. The CDR3 is 15 residues long. Trimming removed 4 bases from V and 7 bases from J; junction bases left unmatched: 9. Germline V gene lookup returns CDR1 SGHKS and CDR2 YYEKEE (reference sequence). Here the CDR3 reads CASSPPISGSNEQFF. CDR3 bases: TGTGCCAGCAGCCCCCCGATTAGCGGGAGTAATGAGCAGTTCTTC. The variable domain in full, with the rest retrieved from reference TRBV5-5 and TRBJ2-1, is DAGVTQSPTHLIKTRGQQVTLRCSPISGHKSVSWYQQVLGQGPQFIFQYYEKEERGRGNFPDRFSARQFPNYSSELNVNALLLGDSALYLCASSPPISGSNEQFFGPGTRLTVL.

V and J are TRBV27 and TRBJ2-7; 10 nucleotides align to TRBD2. The CDR3 consists of 14 residues. The ends lost 6 bases at V and 5 bases at J; junction bases unmatched: 7. Germline V CDR1 and CDR2: MNHEY, SMNVEV (reference sequence). Here the CDR3 reads CASRLAGVAHEQYF. The CDR3 DNA reads TGTGCCAGCAGGCTAGCGGGAGTAGCACACGAGCAGTACTTC.

This clonotype turned up a few times. J is TRBJ1-2 and V is TRBV5-5; D is undetermined. V was clipped by 4 bases and J by 2 bases, with 6 bases between them. The CDR3 loop spans 12 amino acids. The germline CDR1 and CDR2 sequences are SGHKS and YYEKEE (reference sequence). DNA for the CDR3: TGTGCCAGCAGCGTCGACAACTATGGCTACACCTTC. Translated, it gives CASSVDNYGYTF.

This clonotype was seen a handful of times. The V call is TRBV12-3 or TRBV12-4, the J call TRBJ2-7; TRBD2 matches 8 bases. The CDR3 extends over 15 amino acids. V shed 8 bases and J 0 bases; nucleotides not matched to a gene: 9. The CDR3 DNA reads as TGTGCCAGCGCTAAGGTAGCGGGGAACTCCTACGAGCAGTACTTC. Its protein is CASAKVAGNSYEQYF.

This clonotype has only one observation. This chain connects TRBV3-1 to TRBJ2-3, with a weak D call TRBD2 (6 bases). Germline values: CDR1 LGHDT, CDR2 YNNKEL (reference sequence). CDR3 length equals 15 residues. V lost 4 bases, J lost 4 bases, and 15 bases lay in between. The CDR3 DNA is TGTGCCAGCAGCCCGGGGTCGGGAGTCTCAGATACGCAGTATTTT. Translating gives CASSPGSGVSDTQYF.

The chain has TRBV9 and TRBJ2-7; tentatively, D is TRBD1 (6 bases). The CDR3 consists of 14 residues. Trimming cost V 0 bases and J 3 bases, with 10 bases left between them. Per the germline V gene, CDR1 is SGDLS and CDR2 is YYNGEE. CDR3 nucleotides: TGTGCCAGCAGCGTAGCACAGGGCCACTACGAGCAGTACTTC. Amino acid sequence: CASSVAQGHYEQYF.

This clonotype has more than one count but fewer than ten. This rearrangement joins TRBV10-3 to TRBJ2-1; 7 positions agree with TRBD1. This CDR3 has 16 residues. V gave up 2 bases and J gave up 3 bases; unmatched junction bases: 7. Germline CDR1 is ENHRY and CDR2 is SYGVKD. This chain's CDR3 is CAISETTGVIYNEQFF. Written as DNA, the CDR3 is TGTGCCATCAGTGAGACCACAGGGGTGATCTACAATGAGCAGTTCTTC.

This clonotype was counted only a few times. Compared with germline, one end of the junction differs, possibly owing to a read error. The chain recombines TRBV29-1 with TRBJ1-2; D ambiguous. This CDR3 is built from 12 residues. The germline gives CDR1 SQVTM, CDR2 ANQGSEA. The CDR3 spells CSAEDPWSGYTF. Here the CDR3 DNA reads TGCAGCGCTGAAGATCCGTGGTCAGGCTACACCTTC.

This clonotype was recorded a few times. The chain is built from TRBV12-5 and TRBJ1-1, with 8 bases identical to TRBD1. The CDR3 loop spans 16 amino acids. Looked up from germline, CDR1 is LGHNT and CDR2 is FRNRAP. The V and J ends lost 3 bases and 5 bases, in that order; junction bases with no gene match: 11. The CDR3 sequence is CASGFGTVTGGTEAFF. DNA for the CDR3: TGTGCTAGTGGTTTCGGGACAGTAACAGGGGGGACTGAAGCTTTCTTT.

This chain connects TRBV6-2 or TRBV6-3 to TRBJ2-7, with TRBD2 matching over 15 bases. This CDR3 comprises 16 residues. With V trimmed by 6 bases and J by 6 bases, 9 bases remained unmatched. The germline gives CDR1 MNHEY, CDR2 SVGEGT. The CDR3 protein is CASSHRTSGRASEQYF. In DNA form, the CDR3 reads TGTGCCAGCAGCCACCGGACTAGCGGGAGGGCCTCCGAGCAGTACTTC.

This clonotype was found a few times. J is TRBJ2-1 and V is TRBV6-4; 8 nucleotides agree with TRBD2. The germline V gene encodes CDR1 MRHNA and CDR2 SNTAGT. This CDR3 spans 13 amino acids. The V segment lost 4 bases and the J segment 7 bases; nucleotides outside the gene matches: 3. The CDR3 DNA is TGTGCCAGCAGTGTGGGACTAGATAATGAGCAGTTCTTC. This translates into CASSVGLDNEQFF.

This clonotype was picked up one time. The chain links TRBV28 to TRBJ1-1, with a weak D call TRBD1 (5 bases). The CDR3 extends over 14 amino acids. V was shortened by 4 bases and J by 0 bases, with 9 bases between the two germline ends. Germline V gives CDR1 MDHEN, CDR2 SYDVKM. As DNA, the CDR3 is TGTGCCAGCAGTTGCAGGGCCATGAACACTGAAGCTTTCTTT. The encoded protein is CASSCRAMNTEAFF.

The chain combines TRBV6-5 with TRBJ2-7; D remains ambiguous. V was clipped by 0 bases and J by 4 bases, with 13 bases between them. This CDR3 contains 15 residues. Germline assignment: CDR1 MNHEY and CDR2 SVGAGI. Written as DNA, the CDR3 is TGTGCCAGCAGTTACTCGATTGAACCCTTGTACGAGCAGTACTTC. This codes for CASSYSIEPLYEQYF.

The V gene is TRBV20-1, the J gene TRBJ2-7; TRBD1 aligns across 7 bases. The CDR3 is 14 amino acids. Germline lookup yields CDR1 DFQATT and CDR2 SNEGSKA (reference sequence). CDR3 sequence: CSCPAGTVSYEQYF. The CDR3 DNA reads as TGCAGCTGCCCCGCCGGGACAGTCTCCTACGAGCAGTACTTC.

The rearrangement joins TRBV6-1 to TRBJ2-5; 7 bases are a match to TRBD1. V was clipped by 6 bases and J by 10 bases; unmatched bases: 14. CDR1 is MNHNS and CDR2 is SASEGT in the germline V gene. There are 14 residues in the CDR3. CDR3: CASSPIRATGDQYF. The CDR3 region has the DNA TGTGCCAGCAGCCCTATAAGGGCCACAGGGGACCAGTACTTC.

This clonotype was detected a few times. The rearrangement uses TRBV5-1 and TRBJ2-3, with D perhaps TRBD2 (6 bases). Trimming stripped 0 bases from V and 2 bases from J, with 13 bases between. There are 16 residues in the CDR3. The germline V gene encodes CDR1 SGHRS and CDR2 YFSETQ. In DNA form, the CDR3 reads TGCGCCAGCAGCTTGGCCGGGGGAAGTGTCACAGATACGCAGTATTTT. Its translation: CASSLAGGSVTDTQYF. The full variable domain, with the rest looked up from reference TRBV5-1 and TRBJ2-3, is KAGVTQTPRYLIKTRGQQVTLSCSPISGHRSVSWYQQTPGQGLQFLFEYFSETQRNKGNFPGRFSGRQFSNSRSEMNVSTLELGDSALYLCASSLAGGSVTDTQYFGPGTRLTVL.

V and J are TRBV6-1 and TRBJ2-7; D might be TRBD1 (6 bases). Trimming took off 4 bases at V and 3 bases at J, with 19 bases between the two ends. The CDR3 sequence is 16 residues long. CDR1 and CDR2 from the germline V gene are MNHNS and SASEGT. The CDR3, as DNA: TGTGCCAGCAGTGGCCCAAACCGGGACACTTACTACGAGCAGTACTTC. Translation gives CASSGPNRDTYYEQYF.

V usage is TRBV30 and J usage is TRBJ2-3, with 10 bases fitting TRBD1. V was pared by 8 bases and J by 2 bases, with 7 bases of the junction left unmatched. The CDR3 is 14 amino acids. Germline-derived CDR1 and CDR2 are GTSNPN and SVGIG (reference sequence). In DNA, the CDR3 is TGTGCCAGTTCCGGGACAGGGGACACAGATACGCAGTATTTT. This encodes CASSGTGDTDTQYF.

This clonotype was seen more than once but under ten times. This chain uses TRBV5-1 with TRBJ2-3; unclear D gene. Trimming removed 0 bases at V and 3 bases at J, with 11 bases between. The CDR3 contains 15 residues. From germline, CDR1 is SGHRS and CDR2 YFSETQ. CDR3 protein: CASSLADGGTDTQYF. CDR3 DNA sequence: TGCGCCAGCAGCTTGGCGGACGGTGGGACAGATACGCAGTATTTT.

In this sample, this clonotype turned up a few times. The rearrangement uses TRBV7-9 and TRBJ2-1, with 7 bases fitting TRBD1. With V trimmed by 1 base and J by 0 bases, 3 bases remained unmatched. The length of the CDR3 is 16 residues. CDR1 is SEHNR and CDR2 is FQNEAQ in the germline V gene (reference sequence). CDR3 sequence: CASSLETGSSYNEQFF. The CDR3 DNA is TGTGCCAGCAGCTTAGAGACAGGGAGCTCCTACAATGAGCAGTTCTTC.

This clonotype was counted once. J is TRBJ1-2 and V is TRBV28; D gene unclear. Looked up from germline, CDR1 is MDHEN and CDR2 is SYDVKM. This CDR3 contains 12 residues. Trimming took 3 bases from V and 9 from J, leaving 11 bases between them. CDR3 DNA sequence: TGTGCCAGCAGTTTGAGGAGGATCAGCTACACCTTC. Translated, it gives CASSLRRISYTF.

This clonotype has only a few counts. This chain links TRBV13 with TRBJ2-1; D is unresolved. Trimming took off 3 bases at V and 2 bases at J, with 5 bases between the two ends. CDR1 PRHDT and CDR2 FYEKMQ come from the germline V gene (reference sequence). The CDR3 has 13 residues. The CDR3: CASSLLAYNEQFF. CDR3 nucleotides: TGTGCCAGCAGCTTGCTCGCCTACAATGAGCAGTTCTTC.

V is TRBV6-2 or TRBV6-3 and J is TRBJ1-2, with D tentatively TRBD1 (6 bases). The V gene's germline CDR1 is MNHEY and CDR2 SVGEGT. V was trimmed by 0 bases and J by 5 bases, leaving 19 bases between them. The CDR3 is 17 residues long. CDR3 DNA: TGTGCCAGCAGTTACTCCCAACATTTCGGACAGCCATATGGCTACACCTTC. Translation gives CASSYSQHFGQPYGYTF.

The chain employs TRBV11-2 and TRBJ2-1; 11 bases fit TRBD2. V shed 1 base, J shed 15 bases, and the junction held 8 bases outside the gene matches. The CDR3 is 14 residues long. The germline V gene has CDR1 SGHAT and CDR2 FQNNGV. The CDR3 is CASSLGGSGRAVFF. The CDR3 DNA sequence: TGTGCCAGCAGCTTAGGAGGTAGCGGGAGGGCCGTGTTCTTC.